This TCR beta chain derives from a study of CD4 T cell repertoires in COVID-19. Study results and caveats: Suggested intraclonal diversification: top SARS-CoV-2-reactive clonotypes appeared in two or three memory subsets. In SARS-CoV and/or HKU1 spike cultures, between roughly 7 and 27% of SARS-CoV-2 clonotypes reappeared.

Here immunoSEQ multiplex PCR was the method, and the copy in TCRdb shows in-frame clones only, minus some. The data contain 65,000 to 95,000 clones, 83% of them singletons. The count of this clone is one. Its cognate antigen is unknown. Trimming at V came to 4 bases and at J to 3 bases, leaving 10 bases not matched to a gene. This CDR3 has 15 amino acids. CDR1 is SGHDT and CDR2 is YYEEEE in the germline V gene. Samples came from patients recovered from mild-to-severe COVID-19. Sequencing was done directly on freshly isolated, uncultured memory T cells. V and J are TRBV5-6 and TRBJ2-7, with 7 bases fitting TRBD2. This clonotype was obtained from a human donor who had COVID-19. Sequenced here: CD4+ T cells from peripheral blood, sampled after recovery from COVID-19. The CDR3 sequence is CASSTRGTGGYEQYF. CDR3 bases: TGTGCCAGCAGCACACGAGGGACGGGGGGCTACGAGCAGTACTTC.